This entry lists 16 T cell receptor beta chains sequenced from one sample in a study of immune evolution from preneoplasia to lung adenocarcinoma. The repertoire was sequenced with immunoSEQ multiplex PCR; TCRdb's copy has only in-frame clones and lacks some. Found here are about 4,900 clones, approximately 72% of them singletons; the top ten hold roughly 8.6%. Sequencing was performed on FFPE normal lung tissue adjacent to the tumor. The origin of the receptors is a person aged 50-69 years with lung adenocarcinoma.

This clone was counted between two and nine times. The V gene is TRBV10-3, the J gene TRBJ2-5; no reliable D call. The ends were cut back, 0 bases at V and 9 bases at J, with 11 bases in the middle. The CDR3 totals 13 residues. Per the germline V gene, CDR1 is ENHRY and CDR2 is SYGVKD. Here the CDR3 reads CAISESGSMSQYF. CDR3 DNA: TGTGCCATCAGTGAGTCGGGATCAATGTCCCAGTACTTC.

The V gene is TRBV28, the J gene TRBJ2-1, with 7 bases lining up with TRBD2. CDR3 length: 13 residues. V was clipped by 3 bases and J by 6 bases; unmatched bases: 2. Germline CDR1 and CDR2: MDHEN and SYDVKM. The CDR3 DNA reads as TGTGCCAGCAGTTTTGCGGGAGTCAATGAGCAGTTCTTC. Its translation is CASSFAGVNEQFF.

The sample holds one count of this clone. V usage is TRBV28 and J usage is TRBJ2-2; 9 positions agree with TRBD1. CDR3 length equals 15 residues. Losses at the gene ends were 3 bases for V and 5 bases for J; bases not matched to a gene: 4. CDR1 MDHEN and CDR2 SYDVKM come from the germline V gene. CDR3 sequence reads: CASSFGTGRTGELFF. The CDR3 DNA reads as TGTGCCAGCAGTTTTGGGACAGGGAGGACCGGGGAGCTGTTTTTT.

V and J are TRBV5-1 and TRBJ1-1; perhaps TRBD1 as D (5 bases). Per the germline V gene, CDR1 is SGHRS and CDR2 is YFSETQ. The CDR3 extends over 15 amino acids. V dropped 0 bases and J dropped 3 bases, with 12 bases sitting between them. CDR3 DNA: TGCGCCAGCAGCTTGGTGGGGGGAAGGCACACTGAAGCTTTCTTT. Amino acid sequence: CASSLVGGRHTEAFF.

CDR3 loop: CATSPRTPDSYEQYF. In DNA, the CDR3 is TGTGCCACCTCACCACGGACACCCGACTCCTACGAGCAGTACTTC. V gene TRBV6-5 combines with J gene TRBJ2-7; tentatively, D is TRBD1 (5 bases). CDR3 length: 15 residues. Between the trimmed V and J ends, which lost 10 bases and 0 bases, there was a span of 19 bases. Germline V gene lookup returns CDR1 MNHEY and CDR2 SVGAGI.

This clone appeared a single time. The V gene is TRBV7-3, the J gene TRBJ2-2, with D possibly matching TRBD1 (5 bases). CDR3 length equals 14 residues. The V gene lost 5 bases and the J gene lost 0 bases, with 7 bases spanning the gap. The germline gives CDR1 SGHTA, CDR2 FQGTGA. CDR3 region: CASSQQANTGELFF. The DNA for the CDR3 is TGTGCCAGCAGCCAACAGGCGAACACCGGGGAGCTGTTTTTT.

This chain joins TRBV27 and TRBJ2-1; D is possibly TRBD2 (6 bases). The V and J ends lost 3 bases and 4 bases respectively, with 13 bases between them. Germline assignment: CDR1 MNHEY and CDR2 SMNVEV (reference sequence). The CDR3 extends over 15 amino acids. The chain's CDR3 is CASSFRTSPYNEQFF. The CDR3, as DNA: TGTGCCAGCAGTTTTAGAACTAGCCCGTACAATGAGCAGTTCTTC.

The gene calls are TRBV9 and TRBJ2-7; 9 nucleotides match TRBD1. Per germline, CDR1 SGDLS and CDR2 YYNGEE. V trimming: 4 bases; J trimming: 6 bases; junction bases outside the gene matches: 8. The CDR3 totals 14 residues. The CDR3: CASSPRTGEREQYF. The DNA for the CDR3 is TGTGCCAGCAGCCCCCGGACAGGGGAGCGCGAGCAGTACTTC.

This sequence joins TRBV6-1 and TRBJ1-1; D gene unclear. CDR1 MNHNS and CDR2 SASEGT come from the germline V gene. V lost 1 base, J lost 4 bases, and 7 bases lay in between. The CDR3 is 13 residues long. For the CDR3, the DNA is TGTGCCAGCAGTGAAGAAGAGATCACTGAAGCTTTCTTT. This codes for CASSEEEITEAFF.

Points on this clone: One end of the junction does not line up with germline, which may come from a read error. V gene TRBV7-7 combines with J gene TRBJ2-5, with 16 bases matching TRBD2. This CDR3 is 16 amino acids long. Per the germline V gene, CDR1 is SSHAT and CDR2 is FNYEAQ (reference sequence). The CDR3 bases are TGTGCTAGCAGCCGGGGACTAGCGGGAGGGGGAGAGACCCAGTACTTC. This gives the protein CASSRGLAGGGETQYF.

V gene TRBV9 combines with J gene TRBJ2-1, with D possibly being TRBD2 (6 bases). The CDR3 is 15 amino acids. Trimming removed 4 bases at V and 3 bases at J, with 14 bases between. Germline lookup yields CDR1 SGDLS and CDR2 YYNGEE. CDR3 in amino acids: CASSPTGVFYNEQFF. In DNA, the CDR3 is TGTGCCAGCAGCCCGACGGGAGTATTCTACAATGAGCAGTTCTTC.

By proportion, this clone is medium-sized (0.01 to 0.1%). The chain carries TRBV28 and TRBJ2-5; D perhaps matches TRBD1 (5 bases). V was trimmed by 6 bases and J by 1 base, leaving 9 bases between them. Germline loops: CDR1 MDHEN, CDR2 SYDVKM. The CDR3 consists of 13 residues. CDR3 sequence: CASSLGVQETQYF. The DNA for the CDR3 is TGTGCCAGCAGCTTAGGGGTCCAAGAGACCCAGTACTTC. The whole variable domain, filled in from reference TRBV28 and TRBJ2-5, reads DVKVTQSSRYLVKRTGEKVFLECVQDMDHENMFWYRQDPGLGLRLIYFSYDVKMKEKGDIPEGYSVSREKKERFSLILESASTNQTSMYLCASSLGVQETQYFGPGTRLLVL.

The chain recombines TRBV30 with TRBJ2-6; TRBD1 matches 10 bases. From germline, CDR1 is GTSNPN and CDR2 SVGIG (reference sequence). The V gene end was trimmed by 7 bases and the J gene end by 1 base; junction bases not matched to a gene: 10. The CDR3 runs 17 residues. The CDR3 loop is CASDSGTGASGANVLTF. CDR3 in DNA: TGTGCCTCGGACTCCGGGACAGGGGCATCTGGGGCCAACGTCCTGACTTTC.

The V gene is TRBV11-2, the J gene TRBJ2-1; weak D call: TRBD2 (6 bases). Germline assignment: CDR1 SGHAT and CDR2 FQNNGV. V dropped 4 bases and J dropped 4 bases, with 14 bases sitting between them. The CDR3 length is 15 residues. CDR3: CASSSGSAGYNEQFF. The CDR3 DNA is TGTGCCAGCAGCTCCGGATCGGCGGGGTACAATGAGCAGTTCTTC. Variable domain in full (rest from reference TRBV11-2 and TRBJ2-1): EAGVAQSPRYKIIEKRQSVAFWCNPISGHATLYWYQQILGQGPKLLIQFQNNGVVDDSQLPKDRFSAERLKGVDSTLKIQPAKLEDSAVYLCASSSGSAGYNEQFFGPGTRLTVL.

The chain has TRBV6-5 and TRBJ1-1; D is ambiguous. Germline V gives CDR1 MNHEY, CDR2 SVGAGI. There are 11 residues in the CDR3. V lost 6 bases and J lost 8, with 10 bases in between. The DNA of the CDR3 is TGTGCCAGCAGGATAAAACGAGAAGCTTTCTTT. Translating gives CASRIKREAFF.

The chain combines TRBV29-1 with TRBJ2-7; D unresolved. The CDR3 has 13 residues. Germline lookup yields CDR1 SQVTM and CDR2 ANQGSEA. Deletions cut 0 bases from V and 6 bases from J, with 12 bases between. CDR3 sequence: CSVEESGRREQYF. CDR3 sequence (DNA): TGCAGCGTTGAAGAAAGTGGCCGCCGCGAGCAGTACTTC.